This TCR beta chain emerged from a study of blood T cell repertoires in COVID-19. Study at large: Samples of COVID-19 (acute and convalescent) were obtained from the United States, Italy and Spain.

Measured with immunoSEQ multiplex PCR; TCRdb has only the in-frame clones, and not every one. The table lists 77,000 or so clones, 74% of them singletons. Germline-derived CDR1 and CDR2 are SGHRS and YFSETQ. The CDR3 extends over 14 amino acids. The V end was cut by 0 bases, the J end by 10 bases, with 11 bases between. The sample consisted of peripheral blood. The chain has TRBV5-1 and TRBJ1-6; D not certain. The source is a human donor with acute or convalescent COVID-19. The donor label of this sample is uncertain. The CDR3, as DNA: TGCGCCAGCAGCTTGGCCGGTCCGGGGTCACCCCTCCACTTT. As protein: CASSLAGPGSPLHF.